This T cell receptor (beta chain) was captured by sequencing in a study of blood T cell repertoires in COVID-19 (TCRdb year 2020). About the investigation overall: The collaborator samples originated in the United States, Italy and Spain and spanned the acute and convalescent phases of COVID-19. Nearly every sample came with metadata listing a de-identified subject ID, COVID-19 status, age in years and sex. The material from the prospective study consisted of cDNA or gDNA derived from T cells, B-cell-depleted T cells, or PBMCs. The repertoires were made available in a free public database intended to serve as a resource for research on the immune response to SARS-CoV-2. Samples were obtained from the ongoing ImmuneRACE study (first 160 participants) and from approximately 1,200 subjects provided by 6 global collaborators. Where available, HLA class I and class II types were taken from metadata supplied by the sample provider and were not determined by assay-based typing. The dataset comprised deeply sampled blood TCRbeta repertoires from subjects exposed to, actively infected with, or recovered from COVID-19.

What the work shows at the level of the full study, not this receptor alone: The amount of clinical and demographic metadata varied by source and participant and was provided uncurated.

Whole blood was collected in K2EDTA tubes by collaborating institutions according to the institutions' own protocols. Collaborator samples were shipped for TCRbeta analysis as frozen whole blood, isolated PBMCs, or DNA extracted from either sample type. The sample holds a few counts of this clone. The antigen it binds to is not known. Base qualities are missing; no much larger clone stands one base away. V is shortened by 2 bases, J by 9 bases, and the region joining them spans 8 bases. The CDR3 has 11 amino acids, counting the end cysteine and phenylalanine. Left in the record is the CDR3 DNA by itself, 33 bases read in frame from the first base. CDR1 and CDR2 were assigned from the germline V gene as SGHRS and YFSETQ. TCRbeta CDR3 regions were amplified from genomic DNA by means of the immunoSEQ Assay, a bias-controlled multiplex PCR. The study's own analysis went as follows. Nucleated cell counts per sample were estimated from amplification of reference gene primers within the assay. Sequence reads were collapsed and filtered to measure the absolute abundance of every unique TCRbeta CDR3 rearrangement. For each sample, productive Simpson clonality was calculated by taking the square root of Simpson's diversity index across productive rearrangements. What TCRdb holds here is the immuneACCESS table cut down to in-frame rearrangements. Part of the clones is not present; checked against another copy, under half of the missing clones reflect an unresolved V gene, and the others are unexplained. That table supplies the V and J calls and clone size; D and trimming were determined from the DNA. The sample table records roughly 84,000 clones; roughly 76% of these occur just once. Roughly 4% of the sample belongs to the ten largest clones.

The TCR comes from a woman between 45 and 60 years old with acute or convalescent COVID-19. Sequenced material: peripheral blood. The chain couples TRBV5-1 to TRBJ1-1; the D gene is perhaps TRBD1, on 6 matching bases. The CDR3 amino acid sequence is: CASSLQGKAFF. In nucleotides, the sequence is TGCGCCAGCAGCTTACAGGGTAAAGCTTTCTTT.